This T cell receptor (beta chain) comes out of a study of cytomegalovirus exposure and HLA in healthy donors. V lost 5 bases and J lost 1; bases outside the gene matches: 4. The CDR3 contains 14 residues. The germline V gene encodes CDR1 SGHTA and CDR2 FQGNSA. Clones were sequenced by immunoSEQ multiplex PCR, and TCRdb holds only the in-frame ones, with some missing. Altogether 100,000 to 130,000 clones are present, about 94% being singletons, with the ten largest covering roughly 0.66%. The sequencing input was PBMCs. This chain uses TRBV7-2 with TRBJ1-1; 7 positions agree with TRBD1. The receptor was isolated from a young woman in good health and CMV-seronegative. CDR3 bases: TGTGCCAGCAGCACCCGACAGGGGAACACTGAAGCTTTCTTT. It specifies CASSTRQGNTEAFF.